The sequence of this T cell receptor (beta chain) was determined in a study of glioma-infiltrating T cells. Germline assignment: CDR1 SQVTM and CDR2 ANQGSEA. The CDR3 length is 13 residues. J was trimmed by 4 bases and V by 8 bases; bases with no gene match: 9. On this clonotype itself: The antigen is undetermined.

Overall study findings and caveats: Non-neoplastic patients had below-expected tissue-blood divergence, while all gliomas exceeded expectation. Only very few CDR3 sequences appeared in both tissue and blood.

Amplification of TCR alpha and beta CDR3 regions from RNA used iRepertoire nested multiplex PCR. Input was roughly 100-450 ng of tissue mRNA or PBMC total RNA. TCRdb reprocessed the multiplex PCR reads with MiXCR, giving one entry per CDR3 protein. The sample lists some 120,000 distinct CDR3 sequences, 23% occurring once. This TCR was recovered from a human donor with low-grade glioma or glioblastoma, undergoing nonglioma brain surgery, or in good health (not recorded which). Sequenced: glioma tissue, nonneoplastic brain tissue, or PBMCs (not recorded which). The chain has TRBV29-1 and TRBJ1-1; TRBD1 matches at 8 bases. CDR3 coding DNA: TGCAGCTGTGACAGGGGCCCTCTCACTGAAGCTTTCTTT. It specifies CSCDRGPLTEAFF. The variable domain in full, with the rest retrieved from reference TRBV29-1 and TRBJ1-1, is SAVISQKPSRDICQRGTSLTIQCQVDSQVTMMFWYRQQPGQSLTLIATANQGSEATYESGFVIDKFPISRPNLTFSTLTVSNMSPEDSSIYLCSCDRGPLTEAFFGQGTRLTVV.